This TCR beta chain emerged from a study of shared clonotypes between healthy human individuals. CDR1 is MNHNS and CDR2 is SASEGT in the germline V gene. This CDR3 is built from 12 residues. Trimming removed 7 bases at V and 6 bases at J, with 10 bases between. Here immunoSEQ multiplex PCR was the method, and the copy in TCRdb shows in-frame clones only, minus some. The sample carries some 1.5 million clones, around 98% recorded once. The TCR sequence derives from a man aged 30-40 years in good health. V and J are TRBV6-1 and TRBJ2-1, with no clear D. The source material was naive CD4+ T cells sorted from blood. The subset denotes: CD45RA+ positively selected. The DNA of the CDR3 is TGTGCCAGCATAGGCTTTCGCAATGAGCAGTTCTTC. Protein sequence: CASIGFRNEQFF.